Here is one TCR beta chain with its context. Per the original methods: Estimates of nucleated cell counts were drawn from the amplification of reference gene primers. Sequenced by immunoSEQ multiplex PCR; TCRdb stores in-frame clones only, minus some. Clone size and the V and J calls come from that table; the DNA yielded D and trimming. Counted here are under 200,000 clones, 87% occurring once; the ten biggest clones make up roughly 2.6%. The sample is drawn from a study of blood T cell repertoires in COVID-19. Study details: Samples came from the United States, Italy and Spain, spanning acute and convalescent COVID-19. Sources were T cells, B-cell-depleted T cells, or PBMCs; the material itself was cDNA or gDNA.

The CDR3 totals 14 residues. The V and J ends lost 8 bases and 7 bases, in that order; junction bases with no gene match: 10. CDR1 and CDR2 (germline): MNHEY, SVGAGI. This TCR derives from a man between 35 and 55 years old with active or convalescent COVID-19. The specimen was peripheral blood. This chain joins TRBV6-5 and TRBJ1-4; 7 bases map to TRBD1. CDR3 nucleotide sequence: TGTGCCAGCGGTCCCAGGGGGTATCGTGAAAAACTGTTTTTT. Protein: CASGPRGYREKLFF.